This T cell receptor (beta chain) was observed in a study of beta chain features in type 1 diabetes. Study conclusions and caveats: Researchers reported that naive, central memory and Treg TCRB repertoires appeared more similar in patients than in healthy donors. The study found moderately but significantly shorter TCRB CDR3s in all four CD4+ subsets of Type 1 diabetes patients.

Each donor gave one heparinised blood draw averaging approximately 120 mL. The authors reverse transcribed all of the isolated RNA, so sequencing captured expressed TCRB transcripts. Generated by immunoSEQ multiplex PCR, the TCRdb table keeps only in-frame clones and is missing some. The sample includes 200,000 to 250,000 clones, over 65% seen only once; the top ten take about 0.05%. The CDR3 runs 15 residues. V was clipped by 0 bases and J by 1 base, with 11 bases between them. Germline values: CDR1 SGDLS, CDR2 YYNGEE. Notes on this clone: Its specificity is unknown.

The source material was naive CD4+ T cells from blood. The clonotype was recovered from a man aged 25 to 45 in good health. V usage is TRBV9 and J usage is TRBJ2-7; perhaps TRBD1 as D (5 bases). The CDR3 spells CASSVELDTSYEQYF. The DNA for the CDR3 is TGTGCCAGCAGCGTAGAGCTGGACACATCCTACGAGCAGTACTTC. Complete variable domain (other parts from reference TRBV9 and TRBJ2-7): DSGVTQTPKHLITATGQRVTLRCSPRSGDLSVYWYQQSLDQGLQFLIQYYNGEERAKGNILERFSAQQFPDLHSELNLSSLELGDSALYFCASSVELDTSYEQYFGPGTRLTVT.